The next 31 T cell receptor beta chains were all read from a single sample in a study of immune characterization of retroperitoneal liposarcoma (dated by TCRdb to about 2019). Receptors were amplified or captured by PCR. The data were produced on a NextSeq 500. TCRdb trimmed public reads at Q25 via fastp, called clones via MiXCR and kept in-frame beta chains. Entries that share a CDR3 protein sequence are merged under the most common genes and DNA. This sample holds over 10,000 distinct CDR3 sequences; approximately 50% were observed only once. The ten largest clones represent approximately 13% of the sample. The source material was tumor tissue. The receptors come from a female donor with retroperitoneal liposarcoma.

This clonotype has a handful of counts. CDR3 DNA: TGTGCCACGTACAAACCGGGACTAGCGGGAAATGAGCAGTTCTTC. This translates into CATYKPGLAGNEQFF. The chain is built from TRBV6-5 and TRBJ2-1; 13 bases are a match to TRBD2. This CDR3 contains 15 residues. Looked up from germline, CDR1 is MNHEY and CDR2 is SVGAGI. The J segment lost 7 bases and the V segment lost 10 bases, leaving 10 bases of the junction unmatched.

In this sample, this clonotype is medium-sized (0.01 to 0.1%). V and J are TRBV7-9 and TRBJ2-5; D gene ambiguous. V lost 3 bases, J lost 2 bases, and 7 bases lay in between. Germline CDR1 SEHNR, CDR2 FQNEAQ (reference sequence). The CDR3 totals 13 residues. CDR3 protein: CASSFVQQETQYF. In DNA form, the CDR3 reads TGTGCCAGCAGCTTCGTGCAGCAAGAGACCCAGTACTTC.

This clonotype was recorded a few times. The rearrangement links TRBV24-1 to TRBJ1-2; 9 nucleotides match TRBD1. The CDR3 has 16 residues. Germline loops: CDR1 KGHDR, CDR2 SFDVKD. With V trimmed by 4 bases and J by 0 bases, 5 bases remained unmatched. CDR3 sequence reads: CATSDLNRGPNYGYTF. DNA of the CDR3: TGTGCCACCAGTGACCTAAACAGGGGGCCTAACTATGGCTACACCTTC.

This clonotype came up a few times. The V gene is TRBV6-1, the J gene TRBJ2-5, with 9 bases that match TRBD2. Trimming removed 7 bases from V and 6 bases from J; junction bases left unmatched: 15. The CDR3 totals 16 residues. Germline values: CDR1 MNHNS, CDR2 SASEGT. Here the CDR3 reads CASTIISGSGGQTQYF. The CDR3 nucleotides read TGTGCCAGCACCATTATTAGCGGGAGTGGCGGACAGACCCAGTACTTC.

The gene calls are TRBV6-2 or TRBV6-3 and TRBJ2-1; 7 bases match TRBD2. Germline V CDR1 and CDR2: MNHEY, SVGEGT. V was pared by 6 bases and J by 0 bases, with 5 bases of the junction left unmatched. This CDR3 contains 15 residues. The CDR3 here is CASRSSGDSYNEQFF. The CDR3 DNA sequence: TGTGCCAGCAGATCAAGCGGGGACTCCTACAATGAGCAGTTCTTC.

A single count supports this clonotype. The chain links TRBV6-1 to TRBJ2-7, with TRBD2 matching 8 bases. CDR1 is MNHNS, CDR2 SASEGT, per germline. The CDR3 sequence is 15 residues long. V lost 5 bases and J lost 3; bases outside the gene matches: 9. The CDR3 DNA reads as TGTGCCAGCAGTTATAGAAGCGGGAGTTTCTACGAGCAGTACTTC. Its translation: CASSYRSGSFYEQYF.

The CDR3 DNA is TGTGCCAGCAGTTACTCACGGGGGCGACTAGCGGGAGACTACGAGCAGTTCTTC. Residues: CASSYSRGRLAGDYEQFF. The chain joins TRBV6-5 to TRBJ2-1, with 12 bases fitting TRBD2. V shed 0 bases, J shed 10 bases, and the junction held 13 bases outside the gene matches. This CDR3 is built from 18 residues. Germline V lookup: CDR1 MNHEY, CDR2 SVGAGI.

The gene calls are TRBV6-1 and TRBJ2-3; weak D call: TRBD1 (6 bases). The germline V gene has CDR1 MNHNS and CDR2 SASEGT. This CDR3 spans 15 amino acids. The germline V and J ends were trimmed by 7 bases and 0 bases, with 14 bases remaining between them. CDR3 nucleotide sequence: TGTGCCAGCACCCAGACAGGCTTTAGCACAGATACGCAGTATTTT. Protein product: CASTQTGFSTDTQYF.

V gene TRBV27 combines with J gene TRBJ2-4; 7 positions agree with TRBD2. The germline CDR1 and CDR2 sequences are MNHEY and SMNVEV (reference sequence). Trimming cost V 5 bases and J 6 bases; bases outside gene matches: 4. The CDR3 spans 13 residues. This chain's CDR3 is CASSPGGTNIQYF. Written as DNA, the CDR3 is TGTGCCAGCAGTCCCGGGGGGACAAACATTCAGTACTTC.

Worth noting for this clonotype: Sequence at one end of the junction differs from germline and may be a read error. The V gene is TRBV6-5, the J gene TRBJ2-2, with D perhaps TRBD1 or TRBD2 (5 bases each). CDR3 size: 14 residues. Germline assignment: CDR1 MNHEY and CDR2 SVGAGI. This CDR3 reads CASSYVENPGALFF. CDR3 nucleotide sequence: TGTGCCAGCAGTTACGTCGAGAACCCCGGGGCGCTGTTTTTT.

This clonotype was observed at least ten times. This sequence joins TRBV7-2 and TRBJ2-1; TRBD1 or TRBD2 may be the D gene (6 bases each). Trimming took 5 bases from V and 10 from J, leaving 15 bases between them. There are 13 residues in the CDR3. Germline-derived CDR1 and CDR2 are SGHTA and FQGNSA. The CDR3 spells CASSLDGGYEQFF. CDR3 DNA: TGTGCCAGCAGCCTCGACGGGGGCTACGAGCAGTTCTTC. The full variable domain, rest sourced from reference TRBV7-2 and TRBJ2-1, is GAGVSQSPSNKVTEKGKDVELRCDPISGHTALYWYRQSLGQGLEFLIYFQGNSAPDKSGLPSDRFSAERTGGSVSTLTIQRTQQEDSAVYLCASSLDGGYEQFFGPGTRLTVL.

The chain carries TRBV7-6 and TRBJ2-7; D is ambiguous. The germline V and J ends were trimmed by 1 base and 2 bases, with 9 bases remaining between them. This CDR3 comprises 14 residues. In germline, CDR1 is SGHVS, CDR2 FNYEAQ. The CDR3 is CASSLGAETYEQYF. The CDR3 DNA is TGTGCCAGCAGCTTAGGGGCAGAAACCTACGAGCAGTACTTC.

V and J are TRBV6-1 and TRBJ2-2, with D tentatively TRBD2 (5 bases). V gave up 3 bases and J gave up 3 bases, with 8 bases separating them. The length of the CDR3 is 14 residues. Germline-derived CDR1 and CDR2 are MNHNS and SASEGT. CDR3 residues: CASSDRADTGELFF. CDR3 bases: TGTGCCAGCAGTGATAGAGCGGACACCGGGGAGCTGTTTTTT.

The chain couples TRBV7-6 to TRBJ2-5; unclear D gene. Deletions cut 5 bases from V and 3 bases from J, with 10 bases between. The CDR3 sequence is 13 residues long. Germline CDR1 and CDR2: SGHVS and FNYEAQ. CDR3 protein: CASSRRQKETQYF. Written as DNA, the CDR3 is TGTGCCAGCAGCCGCCGACAAAAAGAGACCCAGTACTTC. The full variable domain, its missing parts supplied by reference TRBV7-6 and TRBJ2-5, is GAGVSQSPRYKVTKRGQDVALRCDPISGHVSLYWYRQALGQGPEFLTYFNYEAQQDKSGLPNDRFSAERPEGSISTLTIQRTEQRDSAMYRCASSRRQKETQYFGPGTRLLVL.

This clonotype was seen repeatedly, ten times or more. Because it lacks the conserved phenylalanine or tryptophan at the end, this CDR3 is likely a read error. Because the CDR3's place on the DNA is in doubt, the DNA is left out and the CDR3 is given as listed by TCRdb. The chain uses TRBV24-1 and TRBJ2-5; the D call of TRBD2 is as the table states it, not checked on the DNA. Germline V lookup: CDR1 KGHDR, CDR2 SFDVKD. With termini counted, the CDR3 has 24 amino acids. The CDR3 loop is CAMVASLLPLAFAVEGATWRRLWP.

The chain uses TRBV6-1 and TRBJ2-5; D possibly uses TRBD1 or TRBD2 (5 bases each). CDR3 length: 14 amino acids. The ends were cut back, 5 bases at V and 2 bases at J, with 12 bases in the middle. Germline V gene lookup returns CDR1 MNHNS and CDR2 SASEGT. CDR3 in amino acids: CASSRDGDQETQYF. The DNA of the CDR3 is TGTGCCAGCAGTAGGGACGGGGATCAAGAGACCCAGTACTTC.

This clonotype occurred a few times. V gene TRBV11-2 combines with J gene TRBJ2-1, with 8 bases identical to TRBD2. The CDR3 is made up of 11 amino acids. Germline V CDR1 and CDR2: SGHAT, FQNNGV. Unmatched junction bases numbered 5, after V lost 5 bases and J lost 14 bases. The CDR3 is CASSNSGTEFF. CDR3 nucleotide sequence: TGTGCCAGCAGCAATAGCGGGACGGAGTTCTTC. Complete variable domain (other parts from reference TRBV11-2 and TRBJ2-1): EAGVAQSPRYKIIEKRQSVAFWCNPISGHATLYWYQQILGQGPKLLIQFQNNGVVDDSQLPKDRFSAERLKGVDSTLKIQPAKLEDSAVYLCASSNSGTEFFGPGTRLTVL.

The V call is TRBV6-5, the J call TRBJ2-4, with 8 bases fitting TRBD2. Germline CDR1 reads MNHEY; CDR2 reads SVGAGI. With V trimmed by 5 bases and J by 13 bases, 16 bases remained unmatched. This CDR3 spans 15 amino acids. CDR3 sequence (DNA): TGTGCCAGCAGTCTAACCGGGACTAGGTACAATGAGCAGTACTTC. This encodes CASSLTGTRYNEQYF.

The chain carries TRBV6-6 and TRBJ2-1, with D possibly matching TRBD2 (5 bases). The CDR3 covers 16 residues. Germline-derived CDR1 and CDR2 are MNHNY and SVGAGI (reference sequence). Trimming took off 6 bases at V and 0 bases at J, with 15 bases between the two ends. CDR3 DNA: TGTGCCAGCAGCAGGACTTTGTCCAGCTCCTACAATGAGCAGTTCTTC. Residues: CASSRTLSSSYNEQFF.

The V gene is TRBV27, the J gene TRBJ2-2; D is unresolved. Germline V gives CDR1 MNHEY, CDR2 SMNVEV (reference sequence). The V and J ends lost 6 bases and 5 bases respectively, with 10 bases between them. There are 13 residues in the CDR3. This chain's CDR3 is CASSSLRTGELFF. CDR3 DNA sequence: TGTGCCAGCAGCTCCTTGCGGACCGGGGAGCTGTTTTTT.

This clonotype is categorized as medium-sized (0.01 to 0.1%). This may arise from a read error, as a much more abundant clone is one base away. The J gene is TRBJ2-5, the V gene TRBV7-6; TRBD2 matches at 7 bases. V lost 1 base, J lost 11 bases, and 10 bases stayed unmatched. This CDR3 is built from 14 residues. CDR1 is SGHVS and CDR2 is FNYEAQ in the germline V gene. CDR3 sequence reads: CASSLEGGSREQYF. The CDR3 region has the DNA TGTGCCAGCAGCTTAGAGGGCGGGAGCCGGGAGCAGTACTTC.

The rearrangement joins TRBV12-3 or TRBV12-4 to TRBJ2-1, with no clear D. The V end lost 3 bases, the J end lost 11 bases, and 11 bases lay between the germline ends. CDR3 length: 12 residues. Written as DNA, the CDR3 is TGTGCCAGCAGTTTGTACTCCGGCAAGCAGTTCTTC. It is translated as CASSLYSGKQFF.

This clonotype is a singleton in its sample. The genes are TRBV6-1 and TRBJ1-2, with a tentative D call TRBD1 (5 bases). The CDR3 is 16 amino acids. The V gene's germline CDR1 is MNHNS and CDR2 SASEGT. Trimming took off 6 bases at V and 4 bases at J, with 21 bases between the two ends. CDR3 region: CASSAGTGTGSYGYTF. CDR3 bases: TGTGCCAGCAGCGCGGGTACAGGCACCGGAAGCTATGGCTACACCTTC.

The rearrangement joins TRBV5-6 to TRBJ2-3; 9 bases are shared with TRBD1. The J call may not be correct, given that the DNA end is closer to TRBJ2-5. The CDR3 contains 14 residues. Germline loops: CDR1 SGHDT, CDR2 YYEEEE. The DNA for the CDR3 is TGTGCCAGCAGCTGGGGGACAGGGTTCGAGACCCAGTACTTC. This translates into CASSWGTGFETQYF.

With regard to this clonotype: This may stem from a read error, because a much larger clone lies one nucleotide away. V and J are TRBV7-2 and TRBJ2-3; D remains ambiguous. The J call may be in error: the DNA end matches TRBJ2-1 better. The CDR3 is 13 amino acids. Germline lookup yields CDR1 SGHTA and CDR2 FQGNSA. Written as DNA, the CDR3 is TGTGCCAGCAGCTTACGCCCTCTGTTCGAGCAGTTCTTC. The encoded protein is CASSLRPLFEQFF.

This clonotype has just a few counts. A much larger clone sits a single nucleotide away, making a read error possible. The chain employs TRBV6-5 and TRBJ2-5; maybe TRBD2 (5 bases). The V gene lost 5 bases and the J gene lost 7 bases, with 8 bases spanning the gap. CDR1 and CDR2 (germline): MNHEY, SVGAGI. This CDR3 is 11 amino acids long. CDR3 in amino acids: CASSIRGTQYF. Written as DNA, the CDR3 is TGTGCCAGCAGTATACGGGGGACCCAGTACTTC.

By sample fraction, this clonotype is medium-sized (0.01 to 0.1%). The chain has TRBV7-2 and TRBJ2-1; 8 nucleotides match TRBD2. This CDR3 has 15 residues. Germline CDR1 reads SGHTA; CDR2 reads FQGNSA. The ends lost 1 base at V and 2 bases at J; junction bases unmatched: 1. The CDR3 sequence is CASSLGTSTYNEQFF. Written as DNA, the CDR3 is TGTGCCAGCAGCTTAGGGACTAGCACCTACAATGAGCAGTTCTTC.

The chain combines TRBV6-1 with TRBJ2-1, with a weak D call TRBD2 (6 bases). Germline CDR1 and CDR2: MNHNS and SASEGT. Trimming pared 8 bases from V and 10 bases from J, leaving 12 bases between. The CDR3 runs to 11 residues. The CDR3 sequence is CASGGIYEQFF. The CDR3 bases are TGTGCCAGCGGGGGGATCTACGAGCAGTTCTTC.

Judged by abundance, this clonotype is large (0.1 to 1%). This chain joins TRBV6-1 and TRBJ2-7; D uncertain. Between the trimmed V and J ends, which lost 3 bases and 0 bases, there was a span of 9 bases. CDR1 and CDR2 (germline): MNHNS, SASEGT. The CDR3 loop spans 14 amino acids. CDR3 nucleotide sequence: TGTGCCAGCAGTGAGTACTCGATCTCCTACGAGCAGTACTTC. Residues: CASSEYSISYEQYF.

This chain connects TRBV27 to TRBJ2-1; a possible D gene is TRBD2 (5 bases). V gave up 7 bases and J gave up 5 bases, with 15 bases separating them. The germline V gene encodes CDR1 MNHEY and CDR2 SMNVEV (reference sequence). The CDR3 totals 14 residues. The CDR3 DNA sequence: TGTGCCAGCACCCCCGGGCAGAGGGACAATGAGCAGTTCTTC. Its translation: CASTPGQRDNEQFF.

This chain joins TRBV6-1 and TRBJ1-2; the D gene is possibly TRBD1 (6 bases). Trimming removed 2 bases from V and 0 bases from J, with 13 bases in between. The CDR3 is made up of 16 amino acids. CDR1 and CDR2 from the germline V gene are MNHNS and SASEGT. CDR3 in amino acids: CASSERGQVTNYGYTF. The CDR3 bases are TGTGCCAGCAGTGAAAGGGGACAAGTGACTAACTATGGCTACACCTTC.